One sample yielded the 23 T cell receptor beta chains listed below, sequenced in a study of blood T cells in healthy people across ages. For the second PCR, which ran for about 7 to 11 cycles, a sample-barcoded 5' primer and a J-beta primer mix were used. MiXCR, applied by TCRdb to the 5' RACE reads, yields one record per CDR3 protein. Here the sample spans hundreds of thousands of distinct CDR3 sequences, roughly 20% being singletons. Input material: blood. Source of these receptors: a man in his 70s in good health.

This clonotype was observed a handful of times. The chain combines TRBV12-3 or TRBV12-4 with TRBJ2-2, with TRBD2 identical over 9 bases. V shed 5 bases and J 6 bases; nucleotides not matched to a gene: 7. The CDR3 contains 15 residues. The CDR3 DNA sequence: TGTGCCAGCAGTCTCGGGACTAGCCTCTCCGGGGAGCTGTTTTTT. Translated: CASSLGTSLSGELFF.

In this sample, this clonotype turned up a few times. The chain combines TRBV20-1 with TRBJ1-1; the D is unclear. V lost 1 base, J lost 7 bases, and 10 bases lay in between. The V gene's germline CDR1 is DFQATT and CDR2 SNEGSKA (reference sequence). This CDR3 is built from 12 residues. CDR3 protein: CSARVGSREAFF. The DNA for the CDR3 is TGCAGTGCTAGAGTTGGGAGCCGTGAAGCTTTCTTT.

The CDR3 region is CASSQGLTSLNEQFF. DNA of the CDR3: TGTGCCAGCAGCCAAGGTTTAACTAGTCTGAATGAGCAGTTCTTC. The chain combines TRBV3-1 with TRBJ2-5; D perhaps matches TRBD2 (5 bases). The J call may be in error: the DNA end matches TRBJ2-1 better. Germline CDR1 and CDR2: LGHDT and YNNKEL (reference sequence). The CDR3 loop spans 15 amino acids.

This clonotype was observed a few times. Here the CDR3 DNA reads TGTGCCAGCAGCATTCGAGGGAGGGCGAAGAATGAGCAGTTCTTC. This gives the protein CASSIRGRAKNEQFF. The chain recombines TRBV21-1 with TRBJ2-5; the table's D call TRBD2 went unverified against the DNA. Near its end, the DNA agrees better with TRBJ2-1, so the J call may be wrong. TRBV21-1 is shown as a pseudogene. The CDR3 length is 15 residues.

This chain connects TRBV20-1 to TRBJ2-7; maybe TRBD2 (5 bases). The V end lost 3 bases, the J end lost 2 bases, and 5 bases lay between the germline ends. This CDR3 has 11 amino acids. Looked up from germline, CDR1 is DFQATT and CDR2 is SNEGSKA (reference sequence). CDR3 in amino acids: CSASGAYEQYF. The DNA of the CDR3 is TGCAGTGCTAGCGGGGCCTACGAGCAGTACTTC.

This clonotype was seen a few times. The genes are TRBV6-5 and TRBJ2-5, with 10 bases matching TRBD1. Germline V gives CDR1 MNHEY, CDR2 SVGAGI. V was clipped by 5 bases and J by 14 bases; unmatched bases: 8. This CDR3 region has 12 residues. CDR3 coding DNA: TGTGCCAGCAGTCCCGGGACAGGGGCTCAATACTTC. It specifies CASSPGTGAQYF.

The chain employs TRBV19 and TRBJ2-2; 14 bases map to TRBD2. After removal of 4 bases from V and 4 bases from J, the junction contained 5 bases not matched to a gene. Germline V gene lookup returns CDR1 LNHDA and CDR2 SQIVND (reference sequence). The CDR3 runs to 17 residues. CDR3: CASSRGTSGRGTGELFF. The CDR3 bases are TGTGCCAGTAGTAGGGGGACTAGCGGGAGAGGCACCGGGGAGCTGTTTTTT.

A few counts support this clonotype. CDR3: CAISQDRSEKLFF. The CDR3 bases are TGTGCCATCAGTCAAGACAGAAGTGAAAAACTGTTTTTT. This chain links TRBV10-3 with TRBJ1-4; perhaps TRBD1 as D (5 bases). CDR1 and CDR2 from the germline V gene are ENHRY and SYGVKD. The CDR3 runs to 13 residues. V was clipped by 5 bases and J by 7 bases, with 11 bases between them.

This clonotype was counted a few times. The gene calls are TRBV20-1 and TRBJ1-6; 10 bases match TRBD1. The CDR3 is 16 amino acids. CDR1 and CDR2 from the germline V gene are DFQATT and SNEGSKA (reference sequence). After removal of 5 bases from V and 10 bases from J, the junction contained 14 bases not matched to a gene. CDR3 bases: TGCAGTGCTCGACCTACCGGGACAGGGGTAGGATCACCCCTCCACTTT. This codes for CSARPTGTGVGSPLHF.

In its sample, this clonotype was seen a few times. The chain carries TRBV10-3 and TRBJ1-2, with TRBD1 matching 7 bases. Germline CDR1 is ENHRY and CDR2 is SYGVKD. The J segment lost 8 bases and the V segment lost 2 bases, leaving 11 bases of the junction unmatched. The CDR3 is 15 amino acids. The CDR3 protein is CAISEPRTGVRGYTF. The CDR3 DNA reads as TGTGCCATCAGTGAGCCCAGAACAGGGGTTCGAGGCTACACCTTC.

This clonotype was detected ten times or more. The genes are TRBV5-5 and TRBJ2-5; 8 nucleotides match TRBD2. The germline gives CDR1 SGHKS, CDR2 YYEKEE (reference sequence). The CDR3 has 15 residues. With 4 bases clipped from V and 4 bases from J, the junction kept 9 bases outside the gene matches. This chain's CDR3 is CASSPINGGGETQYF. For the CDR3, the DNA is TGTGCCAGCAGCCCCATCAACGGGGGGGGAGAGACCCAGTACTTC.

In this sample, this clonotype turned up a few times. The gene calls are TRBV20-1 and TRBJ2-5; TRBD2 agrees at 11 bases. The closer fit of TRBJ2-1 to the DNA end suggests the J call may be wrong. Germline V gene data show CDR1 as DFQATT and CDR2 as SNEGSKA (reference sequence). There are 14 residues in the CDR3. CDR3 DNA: TGCAGTGCTAGTGATGGGACTAGCGGACTAGGGCAGTTCTTC. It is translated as CSASDGTSGLGQFF.

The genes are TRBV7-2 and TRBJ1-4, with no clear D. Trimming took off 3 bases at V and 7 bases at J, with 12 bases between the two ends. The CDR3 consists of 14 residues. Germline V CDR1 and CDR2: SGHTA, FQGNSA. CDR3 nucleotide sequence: TGTGCCAGCAGCTTTTCCTTAGCAACTGAAAAACTGTTTTTT. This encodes CASSFSLATEKLFF.

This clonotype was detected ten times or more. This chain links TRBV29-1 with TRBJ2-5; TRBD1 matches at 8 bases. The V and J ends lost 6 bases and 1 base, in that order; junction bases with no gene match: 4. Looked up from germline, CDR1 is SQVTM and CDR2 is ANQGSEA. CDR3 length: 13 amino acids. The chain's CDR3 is CSVVTGAQETQYF. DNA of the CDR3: TGCAGCGTGGTGACAGGGGCCCAAGAGACCCAGTACTTC.

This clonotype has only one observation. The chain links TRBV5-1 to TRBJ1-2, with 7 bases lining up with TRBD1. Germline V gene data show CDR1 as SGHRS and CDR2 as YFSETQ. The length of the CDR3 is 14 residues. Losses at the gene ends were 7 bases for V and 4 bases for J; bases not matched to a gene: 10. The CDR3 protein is CASCPQGEFYGYTF. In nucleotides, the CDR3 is TGCGCCAGCTGCCCCCAGGGGGAGTTCTATGGCTACACCTTC.

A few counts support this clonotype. The CDR3 loop reads CATGWTGEEKLFF. Written as DNA, the CDR3 is TGTGCCACCGGATGGACAGGGGAGGAAAAACTGTTTTTT. The rearrangement uses TRBV5-5 and TRBJ1-4, with 9 bases matching TRBD1. Germline CDR1 reads SGHKS; CDR2 reads YYEKEE (reference sequence). The J segment lost 8 bases and the V segment lost 9 bases, leaving 8 bases of the junction unmatched. This CDR3 has 13 amino acids.

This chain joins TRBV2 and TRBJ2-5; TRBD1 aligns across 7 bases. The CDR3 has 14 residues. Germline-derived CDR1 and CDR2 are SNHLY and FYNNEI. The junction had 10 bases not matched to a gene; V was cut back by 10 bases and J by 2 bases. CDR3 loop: CATKPGQIQETQYF. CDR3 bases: TGTGCCACCAAGCCGGGACAGATACAAGAGACCCAGTACTTC.

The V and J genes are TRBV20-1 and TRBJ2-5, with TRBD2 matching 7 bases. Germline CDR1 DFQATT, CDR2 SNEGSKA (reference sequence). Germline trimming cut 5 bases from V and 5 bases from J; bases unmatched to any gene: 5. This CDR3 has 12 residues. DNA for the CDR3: TGCAGTGCTGAACTGGGGGGGGAGACCCAGTACTTC. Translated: CSAELGGETQYF.

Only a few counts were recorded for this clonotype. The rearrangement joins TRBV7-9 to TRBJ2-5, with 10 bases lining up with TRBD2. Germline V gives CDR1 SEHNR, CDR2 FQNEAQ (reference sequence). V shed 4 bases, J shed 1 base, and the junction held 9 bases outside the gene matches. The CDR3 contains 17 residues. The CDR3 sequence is CASSSRSSGRFQETQYF. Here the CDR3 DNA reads TGTGCCAGCAGCTCACGATCTAGCGGGAGATTCCAAGAGACCCAGTACTTC.

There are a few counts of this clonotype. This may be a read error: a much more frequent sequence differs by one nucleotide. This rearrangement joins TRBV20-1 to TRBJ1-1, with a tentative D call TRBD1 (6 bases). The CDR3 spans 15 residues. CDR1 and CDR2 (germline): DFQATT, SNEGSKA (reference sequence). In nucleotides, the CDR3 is TGCAGTGCCGAGAGGGGGGGCGGAATGAACACTGAAACTTTCTTT. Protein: CSAERGGGMNTETFF.

As DNA, the CDR3 is TGCAGTGCTAGAGATAGCCCCCTCGGGGAGCAGTTCTTC. This sequence encodes CSARDSPLGEQFF. The V gene is TRBV20-1, the J gene TRBJ2-1; D is uncertain. Trimming pared 0 bases from V and 10 bases from J, leaving 13 bases between. There are 13 residues in the CDR3. Germline lookup yields CDR1 DFQATT and CDR2 SNEGSKA (reference sequence).

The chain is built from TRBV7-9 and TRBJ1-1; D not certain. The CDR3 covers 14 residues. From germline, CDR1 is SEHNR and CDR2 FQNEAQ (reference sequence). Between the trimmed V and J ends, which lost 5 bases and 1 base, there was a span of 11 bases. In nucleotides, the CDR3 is TGTGCCAGCAGCGTTACGGACGCGAACACTGAAGCTTTCTTT. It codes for CASSVTDANTEAFF.

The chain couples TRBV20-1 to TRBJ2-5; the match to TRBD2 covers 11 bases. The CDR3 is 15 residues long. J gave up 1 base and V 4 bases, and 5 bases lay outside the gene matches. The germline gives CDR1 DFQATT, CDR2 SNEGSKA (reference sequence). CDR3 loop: CSANTGLAVQETQYF. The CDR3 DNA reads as TGCAGTGCTAACACGGGACTAGCGGTCCAAGAGACCCAGTACTTC.